This T cell receptor beta chain comes out of a study of regulatory T cells. Whole-study results and caveats: In CD3G-deficient patients, conventional CD4+ T cells were enriched for hydrophobic CDR3 residues at positions 6 and 7.

The PCR used 52 TRBV and 13 TRBJ primers. Profiling relied on immunoSEQ multiplex PCR, and the TCRdb table lists in-frame clones only, not all of them. The data hold under 35,000 clones, with over 90% observed a single time. V was trimmed by 3 bases and J by 6 bases, leaving 10 bases between them. Germline CDR1 ENHRY, CDR2 SYGVKD. This CDR3 spans 13 amino acids. Notes on this clone: Antigen specificity is unknown.

What was sequenced was conventional CD4+ T cells sorted from blood. The chain is built from TRBV10-3 and TRBJ2-3; no reliable D call. This receptor was obtained from a child aged 2-15 years with CD3G deficiency. The CDR3 sequence is CAISDGRIDTQYF. CDR3 coding DNA: TGTGCCATCAGTGATGGACGGATTGATACGCAGTATTTT.